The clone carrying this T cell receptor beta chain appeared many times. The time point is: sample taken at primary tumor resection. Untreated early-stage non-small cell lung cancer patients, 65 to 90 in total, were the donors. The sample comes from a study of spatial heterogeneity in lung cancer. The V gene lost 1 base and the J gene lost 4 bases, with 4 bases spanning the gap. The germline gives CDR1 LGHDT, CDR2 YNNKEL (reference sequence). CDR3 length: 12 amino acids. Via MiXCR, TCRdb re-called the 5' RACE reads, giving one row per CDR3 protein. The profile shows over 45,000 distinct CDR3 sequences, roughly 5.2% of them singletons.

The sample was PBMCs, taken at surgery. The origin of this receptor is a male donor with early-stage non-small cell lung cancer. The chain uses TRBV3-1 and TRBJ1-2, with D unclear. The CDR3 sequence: CASSQGTYGYTF. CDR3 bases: TGTGCCAGCAGCCAAGGGACCTATGGCTACACCTTC.